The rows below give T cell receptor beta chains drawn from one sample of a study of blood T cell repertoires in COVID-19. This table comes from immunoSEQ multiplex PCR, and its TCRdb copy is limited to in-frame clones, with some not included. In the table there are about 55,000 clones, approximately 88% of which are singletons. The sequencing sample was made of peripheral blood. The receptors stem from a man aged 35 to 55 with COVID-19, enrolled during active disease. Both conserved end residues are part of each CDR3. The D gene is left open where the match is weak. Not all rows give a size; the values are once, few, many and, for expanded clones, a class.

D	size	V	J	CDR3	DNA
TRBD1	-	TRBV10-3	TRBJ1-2	CAIRTGGSRGYTF	TGTGCCATTCGGACAGGGGGCTCGAGGGGCTACACCTTC
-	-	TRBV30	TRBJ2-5	CAWGAATRGETQYF	TGTGCCTGGGGGGCCGCGACTAGGGGAGAGACCCAGTACTTC
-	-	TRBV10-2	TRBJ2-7	CANQHRGRCNEQYF	TGCGCGAACCAGCACCGGGGGAGGTGCAACGAGCAGTACTTC
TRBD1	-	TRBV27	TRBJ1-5	CASSFSGTGVGQPQHF	TGTGCCAGCAGTTTCTCCGGGACAGGGGTAGGGCAGCCCCAGCATTTT
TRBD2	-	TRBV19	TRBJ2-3	CASSTAGATDTQYF	TGTGCCAGTAGTACAGCGGGAGCTACAGATACGCAGTATTTT
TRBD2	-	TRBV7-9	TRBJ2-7	CASSLASGGPTYEQYF	TGTGCCAGCAGCTTAGCCAGCGGGGGCCCTACCTACGAGCAGTACTTC
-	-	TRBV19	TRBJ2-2	CASSTSVNTGELFF	TGTGCCAGTAGTACGTCCGTGAACACCGGGGAGCTGTTTTTT
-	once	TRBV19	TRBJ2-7	CASSTLQGNEQYF	TGTGCCAGTAGTACCCTCCAGGGCAATGAGCAGTACTTC
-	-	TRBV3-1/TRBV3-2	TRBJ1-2	CASSPRAGEGYTF	TGTGCCAGCAGCCCCAGGGCAGGGGAAGGCTACACCTTC
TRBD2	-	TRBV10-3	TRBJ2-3	CATGASGVSDTQYF	TGTGCCACCGGGGCTAGCGGGGTCTCAGATACGCAGTATTTT
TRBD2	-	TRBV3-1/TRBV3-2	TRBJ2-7	CASSQSGGVYEQYF	TGTGCCAGCAGCCAAAGCGGGGGGGTCTACGAGCAGTACTTC
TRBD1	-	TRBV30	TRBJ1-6	CAWSTTDRGLRSPLHF	TGTGCCTGGAGTACCACGGACAGGGGGCTGAGGTCACCCCTCCACTTT
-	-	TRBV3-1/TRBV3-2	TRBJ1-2	CASSQGVAGSYGYTF	TGTGCCAGCAGCCAAGGGGTGGCGGGGTCCTATGGCTACACCTTC
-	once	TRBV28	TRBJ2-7	CASRPGLTSYEQYF	TGTGCCAGCAGACCCGGACTCACCTCCTACGAGCAGTACTTC
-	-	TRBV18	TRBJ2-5	CASSQRSGKETQYF	TGTGCCAGCTCACAACGCAGCGGAAAAGAGACCCAGTACTTC
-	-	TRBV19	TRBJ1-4	CASIARGHEKLFF	TGTGCCAGTATCGCCAGGGGTCATGAAAAACTGTTTTTT
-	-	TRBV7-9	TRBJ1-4	CASSLLEKLFF	TGTGCCAGCAGCCTTCTTGAAAAACTGTTTTTT
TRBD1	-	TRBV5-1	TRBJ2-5	CASSLQGQVTETQYF	TGCGCCAGCAGCCTCCAAGGACAGGTTACAGAGACCCAGTACTTC
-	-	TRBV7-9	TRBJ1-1	CASSLTGFEAFF	TGTGCCAGCAGCTTAACAGGGTTTGAAGCTTTCTTT
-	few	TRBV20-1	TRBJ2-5	CSVELGETQYF	TGCAGTGTCGAACTAGGGGAGACCCAGTACTTC
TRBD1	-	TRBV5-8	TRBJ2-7	CASNRGLGDEQYF	TGTGCCAGCAACAGGGGCTTGGGTGACGAGCAGTACTTC
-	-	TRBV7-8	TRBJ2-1	CASSTLGGDEQFF	TGTGCCAGCAGCACCCTCGGCGGGGATGAGCAGTTCTTC
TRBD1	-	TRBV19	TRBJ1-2	CASSDPGQGLYGYTF	TGTGCCAGTAGTGATCCGGGACAGGGGCTATATGGCTACACCTTC
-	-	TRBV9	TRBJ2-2	CASSVASDTGELFF	TGTGCCAGCAGCGTAGCCAGCGACACCGGGGAGCTGTTTTTT
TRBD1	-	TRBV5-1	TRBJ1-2	CASSLLQGAYGYTF	TGCGCCAGCAGCTTGCTTCAGGGGGCCTATGGCTACACCTTC
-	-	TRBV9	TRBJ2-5	CASSADSGTPGETQYF	TGTGCCAGCAGCGCGGATAGCGGAACCCCAGGGGAGACCCAGTACTTC
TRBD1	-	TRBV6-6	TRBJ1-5	CASSRTGGGANSNQPQHF	TGTGCCAGCAGTCGTACAGGGGGAGGGGCGAATAGCAATCAGCCCCAGCATTTT